Listed here are 22 T cell receptor beta chains from one sample, sequenced in a study of blood T cells in healthy people across ages. The authors ran a second PCR of about 6 to 11 cycles using a sample-barcoded 5' primer and a J-beta primer mix. TCRdb itself ran the 5' RACE reads through MiXCR, one entry per CDR3 protein. The sample includes roughly 800,000 distinct CDR3 sequences, roughly 60% seen only once; the top ten take over 20%. Input material: blood. Source of these receptors: a man aged 30 to 45 in good health.

In its sample, this clonotype was seen once. The gene calls are TRBV7-9 and TRBJ2-1; TRBD1 is a possible D gene (6 bases). There are 16 residues in the CDR3. The V gene lost 8 bases and the J gene lost 9 bases, with 26 bases spanning the gap. CDR1 is SEHNR, CDR2 FQNEAQ, per germline (reference sequence). CDR3 sequence (DNA): TGTGCCAGCCAAGACGGTCAAGGGTCCCCCAGGGGTGAGCAGTTCTTC. Translating it yields CASQDGQGSPRGEQFF.

The chain links TRBV3-1 to TRBJ1-1; D unresolved. The V gene lost 1 base and the J gene lost 1 base, with 7 bases spanning the gap. CDR3 length: 14 residues. The V gene's germline CDR1 is LGHDT and CDR2 YNNKEL (reference sequence). CDR3 sequence reads: CASSQGVSNTEAFF. The CDR3 DNA follows: TGTGCCAGCAGCCAAGGGGTCTCGAACACTGAAGCTTTCTTT.

This clonotype turned up a few times. V is TRBV7-2 and J is TRBJ2-5, with 8 bases fitting TRBD2. Germline V CDR1 and CDR2: SGHTA, FQGNSA. CDR3 length: 15 residues. J lost 0 bases, V lost 5 bases, and 5 bases had no gene match. CDR3 protein: CASSKQREYQETQYF. Written as DNA, the CDR3 is TGTGCCAGCAGCAAACAGCGGGAGTACCAAGAGACCCAGTACTTC.

The rearrangement links TRBV19 to TRBJ1-1, with unresolved D. V was cut by 3 bases and J by 7 bases, with 3 bases left in between. CDR1 LNHDA and CDR2 SQIVND come from the germline V gene (reference sequence). The CDR3 has 10 residues. The CDR3 sequence is CASSMGEAFF. The CDR3, as DNA: TGTGCCAGTAGTATGGGTGAAGCTTTCTTT.

V gene TRBV5-1 combines with J gene TRBJ2-7, with D perhaps TRBD1 (5 bases). Germline lookup yields CDR1 SGHRS and CDR2 YFSETQ. This CDR3 spans 15 amino acids. V lost 1 base, J lost 5 bases, and 16 bases lay in between. CDR3 protein: CASSLIGQGGDEQYF. The CDR3 coding sequence is TGCGCCAGCAGCTTGATAGGGCAGGGCGGCGACGAGCAGTACTTC.

The rearrangement joins TRBV12-3 or TRBV12-4 to TRBJ1-5; perhaps TRBD1 as D (5 bases). V was clipped by 7 bases and J by 4 bases, with 11 bases between them. The CDR3 has 13 amino acids. The CDR3 DNA follows: TGTGCCAGCAATCATGAGGGGAATCAGCCCCAGCATTTT. This codes for CASNHEGNQPQHF.

A note on this clonotype: Given a much more abundant clone one base away, this may be a read error. V usage is TRBV7-2 and J usage is TRBJ2-4; 9 nucleotides align to TRBD2. The DNA matches TRBJ2-7 better at its end, which makes the J call doubtful. The CDR3 is 14 residues long. From germline, CDR1 is SGHTA and CDR2 FQGNSA. The CDR3 nucleotides read TGTGCCAGCAGCCGCGGGGGGGCCCACTACGAGCAGTACTTC. Translating it yields CASSRGGAHYEQYF.

V gene TRBV3-1 combines with J gene TRBJ1-4, with D perhaps TRBD1 (5 bases). V lost 0 bases to trimming and J lost 8 bases, with 13 bases between them. This CDR3 has 15 residues. Germline CDR1 LGHDT, CDR2 YNNKEL (reference sequence). CDR3 residues: CASSQDWGTSEKLFF. The CDR3 DNA reads TGTGCCAGCAGCCAAGATTGGGGGACCTCCGAAAAACTGTTTTTT.

The chain carries TRBV5-5 and TRBJ2-1; TRBD2 aligns across 12 bases. V shed 1 base and J 8 bases; nucleotides not matched to a gene: 4. There are 15 residues in the CDR3. Germline V gives CDR1 SGHKS, CDR2 YYEKEE (reference sequence). Here the CDR3 DNA reads TGTGCCAGCAGCTTGTGGGCTAGCGGGGGGGATGAGCAGTTCTTC. Residues: CASSLWASGGDEQFF.

The CDR3 DNA reads as TGTGCCAGCAGCCAAATACCGGGACCCAAAAACATTCAGTACTTC. Translating it yields CASSQIPGPKNIQYF. The chain has TRBV9 and TRBJ2-4, with D perhaps assigned TRBD1 or TRBD2 (5 bases each). CDR1 and CDR2 (germline): SGDLS, YYNGEE. There are 15 residues in the CDR3. The V end was cut by 4 bases, the J end by 2 bases, with 13 bases between.

V is TRBV20-1 and J is TRBJ2-1, with TRBD2 matching over 11 bases. V lost 1 base, J lost 12 bases, and 14 bases stayed unmatched. Germline V gives CDR1 DFQATT, CDR2 SNEGSKA (reference sequence). There are 16 residues in the CDR3. The CDR3 DNA is TGCAGTGCTAGAGCCGCGGGGACTAGCGGTGGCCGGAGGCAGTTCTTC. Protein sequence: CSARAAGTSGGRRQFF.

The chain joins TRBV27 to TRBJ1-5; the D is unclear. V was trimmed by 0 bases and J by 4 bases, leaving 7 bases between them. Germline CDR1 MNHEY, CDR2 SMNVEV (reference sequence). There are 14 residues in the CDR3. CDR3 protein: CASSLSGLNQPQHF. The CDR3 DNA reads TGTGCCAGCAGTTTATCCGGGCTAAATCAGCCCCAGCATTTT.

The chain joins TRBV27 to TRBJ1-2; possibly TRBD1 for D (6 bases). This CDR3 is built from 17 residues. CDR1 and CDR2 (germline): MNHEY, SMNVEV (reference sequence). With 0 bases removed from V and 8 bases from J, the gap between germline ends came to 22 bases. Here the CDR3 reads CASSLSHTRGGAGGYTF. CDR3 in DNA: TGTGCCAGCAGTTTATCTCATACCCGGGGGGGGGCAGGAGGCTACACCTTC.

This clonotype was observed a handful of times. This chain uses TRBV20-1 with TRBJ2-3, with 9 bases that match TRBD2. This CDR3 region has 15 residues. Germline-derived CDR1 and CDR2 are DFQATT and SNEGSKA (reference sequence). Losses at the gene ends were 2 bases for V and 3 bases for J; bases not matched to a gene: 6. The CDR3 region has the DNA TGCAGTGCTAGACAGACTAGCGGTCTTACAGATACGCAGTATTTT. Residues: CSARQTSGLTDTQYF.

V is TRBV20-1 and J is TRBJ2-7; 9 nucleotides align to TRBD1. J gave up 3 bases and V 6 bases, and 9 bases lay outside the gene matches. The germline CDR1 and CDR2 sequences are DFQATT and SNEGSKA (reference sequence). This CDR3 is built from 14 residues. CDR3 in DNA: TGCAGTGCACCTCCGGGACAGGGCTTCTACGAGCAGTACTTC. It codes for CSAPPGQGFYEQYF.

The chain uses TRBV7-9 and TRBJ1-2, with 7 bases aligning to TRBD1. The germline V gene has CDR1 SEHNR and CDR2 FQNEAQ (reference sequence). The CDR3 is 15 amino acids. The V gene end was trimmed by 5 bases and the J gene end by 4 bases; junction bases not matched to a gene: 10. Written as DNA, the CDR3 is TGTGCCAGCAGCCCACCACGACAGGGACTCTATGGCTACACCTTC. The encoded protein is CASSPPRQGLYGYTF.

J is TRBJ2-7 and V is TRBV4-2, with a weak D call TRBD1 (5 bases). The CDR3 runs 15 residues. Trimming removed 1 base from V and 4 bases from J, with 14 bases in between. The germline gives CDR1 LGHNA, CDR2 YNFKEQ. CDR3 sequence: CASSQALGVGYEQYF. CDR3 coding DNA: TGTGCCAGCAGCCAAGCGCTAGGGGTGGGGTACGAGCAGTACTTC.

V is TRBV28 and J is TRBJ2-5, with D uncertain. The CDR3 contains 16 residues. CDR1 and CDR2 (germline): MDHEN, SYDVKM. Trimming removed 5 bases at V and 0 bases at J, with 16 bases between. The CDR3 DNA follows: TGTGCCAGCAGTACCACCGAATTTCCCCACCAAGAGACCCAGTACTTC. It codes for CASSTTEFPHQETQYF.

V usage is TRBV2 and J usage is TRBJ2-4; D is uncertain. The CDR3 loop spans 15 amino acids. Per germline, CDR1 SNHLY and CDR2 FYNNEI. With 0 bases removed from V and 5 bases from J, the gap between germline ends came to 11 bases. DNA of the CDR3: TGTGCCAGCAGTGAAGCTAGAGGTTGGGAAAACATTCAGTACTTC. Its translation is CASSEARGWENIQYF.

The gene calls are TRBV7-9 and TRBJ2-2; unclear D gene. Deletions cut 3 bases from V and 1 base from J, with 6 bases between. The CDR3 consists of 14 residues. CDR1 SEHNR and CDR2 FQNEAQ come from the germline V gene (reference sequence). The CDR3 nucleotides are TGTGCCAGCAGCTTCAACGAGAACACCGGGGAGCTGTTTTTT. Translating it yields CASSFNENTGELFF.

This clonotype was seen once. The chain employs TRBV5-5 and TRBJ1-1; D ambiguous. The germline gives CDR1 SGHKS, CDR2 YYEKEE (reference sequence). CDR3 length: 15 residues. Trimming took off 4 bases at V and 2 bases at J, with 15 bases between the two ends. CDR3 sequence (DNA): TGTGCCAGCAGCCCGGGTCCCCTGACCAACACTGAAGCTTTCTTT. Translating gives CASSPGPLTNTEAFF.

The gene calls are TRBV27 and TRBJ2-5; D unresolved. The DNA matches TRBJ2-7 better at its end, which makes the J call doubtful. Germline V gene lookup returns CDR1 MNHEY and CDR2 SMNVEV (reference sequence). CDR3 length: 13 amino acids. CDR3 loop: CASSFARSYEQYF. CDR3 DNA: TGTGCCAGCAGTTTTGCAAGATCCTACGAGCAGTACTTC.